This T cell receptor (beta chain) was captured by sequencing in a study of identical twins. Overall study results and limits: Conclusions relied on cross-sectional statistical analysis, not following the same donors. Zero-insertion analyses could be partly confounded by invariant MAIT and iNKT cells. For cord blood, abundant beta clonotypes had fewer insertions, unlike memory repertoires, which showed none.

V lost 4 bases and J lost 0, with 15 bases in between. This CDR3 has 17 residues. CDR1 is SEHNR, CDR2 FQNEAQ, per germline (reference sequence). This clonotype was observed a handful of times. What it recognizes is unknown. Addition of a universal primer site occurred through template switching, and cDNA carried unique molecular identifiers. MiXCR, applied by TCRdb to the 5' RACE reads, yields one record per CDR3 protein. The table has about 890,000 distinct CDR3 sequences, 12% seen once; the top ten hold around 1.5%. These data are also associated with another study on yellow fever vaccine responses in identical twins.

Sequencing input: PBMCs. The source is a woman between 18 and 29 years old in good health. The chain links TRBV7-9 to TRBJ2-2; D is ambiguous. In DNA, the CDR3 is TGTGCCAGCAGCTCAACCCAAATGGCAGCGAACACCGGGGAGCTGTTTTTT. The encoded protein is CASSSTQMAANTGELFF. Variable domain in full (rest from reference TRBV7-9 and TRBJ2-2): DTGVSQNPRHKITKRGQNVTFRCDPISEHNRLYWYRQTLGQGPEFLTYFQNEAQLEKSRLLSDRFSAERPKGSFSTLEIQRTEQGDSAMYLCASSSTQMAANTGELFFGEGSRLTVL.